This is a list of T cell receptor beta chains from one sample in a study of cytomegalovirus exposure and HLA in healthy donors. Clones were read by immunoSEQ multiplex PCR, and TCRdb kept only the in-frame ones, dropping some. The sample has about 38,000 clones, 66% seen once. Sequencing was performed on PBMCs. The receptors come from a man aged 50 to 60 in good health and CMV-seropositive. Both conserved end residues are part of each CDR3. Each record gives: V gene, J gene, CDR3 protein.

TRBV7-2	TRBJ1-1	CASRGQGNTEAFF
TRBV5-1	TRBJ1-1	CASSFQGSPGEAFF
TRBV2	TRBJ1-2	CASSRAQGGGGYTF
TRBV30	TRBJ2-3	CAWSVFTSTDTQYF
TRBV30	TRBJ2-7	CAWSVLGTGPYEQYF
TRBV30	TRBJ2-3	CAWTPIPTTDTQYF
TRBV7-3	TRBJ2-3	CASSLTFLVGDTQYF
TRBV4-2	TRBJ1-2	CASSQVNRVVYGYTF
TRBV6-5	TRBJ2-1	CASSYAGTGPYNEQFF
TRBV29-1	TRBJ1-1	CSVDPGTGGEAFF
TRBV9	TRBJ1-3	CASSTGQGFGNTIYF
TRBV5-1	TRBJ2-7	CASSLGGQDLEQYF
TRBV30	TRBJ2-1	CAWGRSGGAGEQFF
TRBV28	TRBJ1-4	CASSLWEVGDEKLFF
TRBV6-1	TRBJ2-5	CASSEASGGQETQYF
TRBV4-3	TRBJ1-1	CASSQEFGTEAFF
TRBV6-5	TRBJ2-7	CASSRVRDRGYEQYF
TRBV4-3	TRBJ2-3	CASSQDTRTSGVWYTQYF
TRBV5-6	TRBJ1-5	CASSSQGFRQPQHF
TRBV18	TRBJ2-5	CASSPGGQETQYF
TRBV7-9	TRBJ2-3	CASSQGVTYTDTQYF
TRBV28	TRBJ1-1	CASSFDRRTEAFF
TRBV5-6	TRBJ1-1	CASSLTGANTEAFF
TRBV5-6	TRBJ1-2	CASSPRGGRNYGYTF
TRBV4-2	TRBJ2-7	CASSQATGATYEQYF
TRBV6-4	TRBJ1-2	CASNPTGGKFDYGYTF
TRBV19	TRBJ1-1	CASGQGRDTEAFF
TRBV6-5	TRBJ1-2	CASSWGQGASGYTF
TRBV2	TRBJ2-2	CASSAYSTNTGELFF
TRBV28	TRBJ2-1	CASRTDPGEQFF
TRBV9	TRBJ2-5	CASSAWSEETQYF
TRBV30	TRBJ1-2	CAWRPGQGAKGYTF
TRBV5-1	TRBJ1-1	CASSLSGGKTEAFF
TRBV7-8	TRBJ1-5	CASSINIPGQGNQPQHF
TRBV9	TRBJ1-2	CASSVGSRAGNYGYTF
TRBV2	TRBJ1-6	CASSETGGNSPLHF
TRBV5-1	TRBJ1-1	CASSFTGGSEAFF
TRBV19	TRBJ1-2	CASSMRQNYGYTF
TRBV19	TRBJ1-1	CASNSAGMNTEAFF
TRBV11-2	TRBJ2-7	CASSLESSGEQYF